The following is a T cell receptor beta chain sequence with its context. A single count supports this clone. The antigen it binds to is not known. No quality values exist for individual bases; no much larger clone is one base distant. These data are taken from a study of blood T cell repertoires in COVID-19 (dated by TCRdb to 2018 to 2021). Describing the broader study: Samples covering the acute and convalescent phases of COVID-19 were provided by collaborators in the United States, Italy and Spain. The material from the prospective study consisted of cDNA or gDNA derived from T cells, B-cell-depleted T cells, or PBMCs. Subjects who had been exposed to COVID-19, were actively infected with it, or had recovered from it provided the deeply sampled blood TCRbeta repertoires that made up the dataset. The repertoires were released in a freely available public database intended as a resource for research on the immune response to SARS-CoV-2. Samples came from the ongoing ImmuneRACE study (first 160 participants) plus 1,254 subjects from 6 global collaborators. A de-identified subject ID, COVID-19 status, age in years and sex were almost always included in the sample metadata. Where available, HLA class I and class II types were obtained from metadata supplied by the sample provider rather than from assay-based typing. Overall results and qualifications from the work: How much clinical and demographic metadata was included differed by source and by participant, and the metadata was provided uncurated.

V is trimmed back by 7 bases and J by 8 bases, and the junction contains 8 bases that no gene match accounts for. As encoded in the germline V gene, CDR1 is MNHEY while CDR2 is SVGAGI. The cysteine opens and the phenylalanine closes a CDR3 of 14 amino acids. CDR3 DNA only is kept here, 42 bases in frame from base 1. The immunoSEQ Assay, a bias-controlled multiplex PCR, was used to amplify TCRbeta CDR3 regions from genomic DNA. Concerning the study's data processing: Within the assay, amplification of reference gene primers was used to estimate how many nucleated cells each sample contained. Sequence reads were collapsed and filtered to measure the absolute abundance of every unique TCRbeta CDR3 rearrangement. For each sample, productive Simpson clonality was calculated by taking the square root of Simpson's diversity index across productive rearrangements. Not all clones reach the TCRdb copy of this immuneACCESS table, which keeps in-frame sequences only. Checked studies attribute under half of the gap to unresolved V genes and leave the rest unexplained. The V and J calls and clone size come from that table; D and trimming were worked out from the DNA. The sample table contains under 300,000 clones; only one count was recorded for about 80% of them. The top ten clonotypes cover approximately 15% of the sample.

Enrolling through a virtual design, the prospective study's participants ranged in age from roughly 18 to 89 years and lived across approximately 25 United States geographic areas. Cohort assignment in the prospective study relied on participant-reported clinical history from a screening survey and a study questionnaire. For ImmuneRACE Cohort 3, a participant was defined as recovered based on two consecutive negative NP/OP PCR tests, clearance by a healthcare professional, or resolution of symptoms. Mobile phlebotomists in the prospective study collected whole blood, serum and a nasopharyngeal or oropharyngeal swab from every participant. Participants in the prospective study had the option to provide additional blood draws and questionnaires over a roughly two-month period. Blood samples from the prospective study were shipped frozen or at room temperature prior to DNA extraction.

Sequenced input: PBMCs or T cells enriched from blood (not recorded which). The sequence links TRBV6-5 to TRBJ1-4; TRBD1 matches 9 bases in the middle. This TCR derives from a man aged 35 to 55 who had recovered from COVID-19. In nucleotides, the sequence is TGTGCCAGCACACCCGGGACAGGGAAAGAAAAACTGTTTTTT. This sequence encodes CASTPGTGKEKLFF.